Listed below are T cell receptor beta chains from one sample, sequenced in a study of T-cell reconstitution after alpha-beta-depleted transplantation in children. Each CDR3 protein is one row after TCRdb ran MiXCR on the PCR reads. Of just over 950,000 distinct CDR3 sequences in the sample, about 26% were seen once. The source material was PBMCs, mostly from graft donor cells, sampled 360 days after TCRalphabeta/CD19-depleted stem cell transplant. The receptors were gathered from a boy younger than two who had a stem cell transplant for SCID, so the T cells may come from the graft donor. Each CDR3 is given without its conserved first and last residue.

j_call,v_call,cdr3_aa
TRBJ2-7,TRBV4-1,ASSQVIRGAYEQY
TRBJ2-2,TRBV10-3,AISESGLRGNTGELF
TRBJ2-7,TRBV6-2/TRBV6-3,ASSYSGTGFQEQY
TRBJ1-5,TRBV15,ATSPQDPSNQPQH
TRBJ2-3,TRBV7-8,ASSLARTGTDTQY
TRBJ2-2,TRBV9,ASSVGAGDLGELF
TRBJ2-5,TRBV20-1,SASGSGGPPETQY
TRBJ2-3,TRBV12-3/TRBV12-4,ASLPGLAGGHTQY
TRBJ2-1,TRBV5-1,ASRDAYNEQF
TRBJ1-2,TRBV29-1,SVIRQPGPYGYT
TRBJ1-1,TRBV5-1,ASSLVNNFMNTEAF
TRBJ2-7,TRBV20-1,SANTGSYEQY
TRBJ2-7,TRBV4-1,ASSPRVGNEQY
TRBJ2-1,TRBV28,ASSLTPAHEQF
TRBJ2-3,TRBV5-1,ASSSGARPDTQY
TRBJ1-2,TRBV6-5,ASSRTESYGYT
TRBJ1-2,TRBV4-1,ASSPLPWASNYGYT
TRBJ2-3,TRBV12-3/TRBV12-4,ASRGRAGIQTDTQY
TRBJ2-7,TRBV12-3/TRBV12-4,ASSPRGLGDEQY
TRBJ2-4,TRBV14,ASSQYTGLAKNIQY
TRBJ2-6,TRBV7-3,ASSQAPQGIPSGANVLT
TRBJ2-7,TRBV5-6,ASSLQGEIYEQY
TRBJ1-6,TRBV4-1,SSSQGDRADYNSPLH
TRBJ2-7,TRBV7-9,ASSISRVYYEQY
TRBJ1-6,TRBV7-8,ASSSSDGLIHSPLH
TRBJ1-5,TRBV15,ATSRDGRDNQPQH